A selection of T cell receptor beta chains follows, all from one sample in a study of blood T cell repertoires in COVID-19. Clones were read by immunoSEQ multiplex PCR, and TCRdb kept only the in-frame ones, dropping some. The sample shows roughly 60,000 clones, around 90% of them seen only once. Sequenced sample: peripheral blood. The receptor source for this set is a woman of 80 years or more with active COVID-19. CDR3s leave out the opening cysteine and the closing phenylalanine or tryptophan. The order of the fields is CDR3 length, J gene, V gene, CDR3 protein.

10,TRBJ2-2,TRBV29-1,SGRGWAGELF
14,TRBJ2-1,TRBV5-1,ASRGGVGTPNNEQF
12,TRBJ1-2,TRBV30,AWTLTGGIYGYT
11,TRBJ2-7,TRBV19,ASGLAGAYEQY
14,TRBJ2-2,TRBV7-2,ASSLPSGGSPGELF
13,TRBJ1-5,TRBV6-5,ASSWTGGGDQPQH
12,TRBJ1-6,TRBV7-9,ASSLQGVGSPLH
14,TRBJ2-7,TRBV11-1,ASGTVGTSGRDEQY
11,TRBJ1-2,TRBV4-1,ASSVRDDYGYT
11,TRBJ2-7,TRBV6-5,ASRRQGPYEQY
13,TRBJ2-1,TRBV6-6,ASSTSGLSYNEQF
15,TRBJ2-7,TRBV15,ATSRDNSASGTYEQY
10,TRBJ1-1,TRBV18,ASSPPGAEAF
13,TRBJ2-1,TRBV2,ASRAGTASYNEQF
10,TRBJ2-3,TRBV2,ASNILSDTQY
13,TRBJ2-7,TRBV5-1,ASSLADRTGDEQY
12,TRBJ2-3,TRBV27,ASSLSPTSNIKY
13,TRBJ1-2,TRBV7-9,ASSLGGGTNYGYT
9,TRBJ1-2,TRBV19,AGSGGLGYT
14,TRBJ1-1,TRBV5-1,ASSSDVRTGNTEAF
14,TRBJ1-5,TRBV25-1,ASRATGKYSNQPQH
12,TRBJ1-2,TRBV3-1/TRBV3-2,ASSDGGFWYGYT
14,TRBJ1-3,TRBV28,ASSLLGSGTGNTIY
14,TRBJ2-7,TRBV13,ASSYRLAGDSYEQY
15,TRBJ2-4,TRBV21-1,ASSNRWQGQAKNIQY
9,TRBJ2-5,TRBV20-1,SAALIETQY
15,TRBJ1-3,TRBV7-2,ASSLFGGLLSGNTIY
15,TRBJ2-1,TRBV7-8,ASSSPREGDSYNEQF
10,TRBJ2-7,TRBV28,ASRAQGPEQY
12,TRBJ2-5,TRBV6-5,ASEQSGALETQY
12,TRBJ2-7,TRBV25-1,ASSDRDSSYEQY
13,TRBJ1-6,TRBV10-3,AISGSRVTESPLH
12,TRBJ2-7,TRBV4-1,ASSPTGYSYEQY
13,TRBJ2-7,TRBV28,ASSGAETGLYEQY
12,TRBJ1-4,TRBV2,ASSDYGNGEKLF
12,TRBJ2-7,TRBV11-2,ASTGGIGSYEQY
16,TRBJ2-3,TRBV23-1,ASSQPLLAGGRGDTQY
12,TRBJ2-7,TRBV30,AWSKSGGGYEQY
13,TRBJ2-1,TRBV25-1,ASSASGTPSNEQF
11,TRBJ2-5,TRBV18,ASAGTAQETQY
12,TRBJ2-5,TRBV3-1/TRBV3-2,ASSQDRGQETQY
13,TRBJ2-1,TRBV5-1,ASSLEDRAYNEQF
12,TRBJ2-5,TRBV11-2,ASSHPGGQETQY
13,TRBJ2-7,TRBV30,AGDGGAGGSYEQY
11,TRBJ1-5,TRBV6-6,ASTIGGNQPQH
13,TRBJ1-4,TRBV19,ASSIGWGRGEKLF
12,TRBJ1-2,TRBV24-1,ATSDSALAAGYT
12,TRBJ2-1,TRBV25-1,ATPRLALYNEQF
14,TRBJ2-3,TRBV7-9,ASSHGTGGITDTQY
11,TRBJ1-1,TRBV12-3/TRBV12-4,ASSLEGNTEAF
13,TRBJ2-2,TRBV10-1,ASGTGTLNTGELF
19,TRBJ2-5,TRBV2,ASRNRQVPVGTGVLRETQY